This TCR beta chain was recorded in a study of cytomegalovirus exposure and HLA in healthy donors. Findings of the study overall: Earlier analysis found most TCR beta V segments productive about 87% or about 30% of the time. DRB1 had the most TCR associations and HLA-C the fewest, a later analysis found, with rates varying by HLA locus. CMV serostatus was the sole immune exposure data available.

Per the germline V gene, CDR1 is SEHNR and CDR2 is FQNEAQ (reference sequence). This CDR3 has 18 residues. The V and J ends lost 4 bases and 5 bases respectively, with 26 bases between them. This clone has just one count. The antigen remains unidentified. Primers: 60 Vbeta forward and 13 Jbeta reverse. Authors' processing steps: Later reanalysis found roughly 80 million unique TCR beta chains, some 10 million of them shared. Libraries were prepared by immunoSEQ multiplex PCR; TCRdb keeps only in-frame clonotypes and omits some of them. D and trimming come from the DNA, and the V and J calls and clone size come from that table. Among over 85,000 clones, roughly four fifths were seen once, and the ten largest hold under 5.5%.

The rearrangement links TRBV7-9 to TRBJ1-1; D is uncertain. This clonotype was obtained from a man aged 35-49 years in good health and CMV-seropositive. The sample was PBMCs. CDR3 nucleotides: TGTGCCAGCAGCTCGGCGCGAGGCAGCTCCCCCTCGATAACTGAAGCTTTCTTT. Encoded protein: CASSSARGSSPSITEAFF.